The 8 T cell receptor beta chains reported below all come from one sample, sequenced in a study of shared T cell receptors in the human thymus. Profiling relied on immunoSEQ multiplex PCR, and the TCRdb table lists in-frame clones only, not all of them. The data show 700,000 or so clones, approximately 85% seen once. In addition, the sample was reused for a study of human thymus T cells.

Sequencing input: thymocytes. These receptors came from a girl under two years old with a congenital heart defect.

The V gene is TRBV4-1, the J gene TRBJ1-1, with D possibly being TRBD1 (6 bases). Deletions cut 4 bases from V and 7 bases from J, with 13 bases between. CDR3 size: 13 residues. CDR1 is MGHRA, CDR2 YSYEKL, per germline. The CDR3 loop reads CASSRAGGYEAFF. The CDR3 DNA is TGCGCCAGCAGCCGTGCGGGGGGCTATGAAGCTTTCTTT.

The genes are TRBV14 and TRBJ1-4, with 7 positions matching TRBD1. The germline gives CDR1 SGHDN, CDR2 FVKESK. V shed 3 bases and J 8 bases; nucleotides not matched to a gene: 0. This CDR3 has 12 residues. CDR3 sequence reads: CASSQDREKLFF. CDR3 nucleotide sequence: TGTGCCAGCAGCCAGGACAGGGAAAAACTGTTTTTT.

The chain couples TRBV7-2 to TRBJ2-7; 10 bases map to TRBD2. The junction had 6 bases not matched to a gene; V was cut back by 4 bases and J by 0 bases. The germline V gene encodes CDR1 SGHTA and CDR2 FQGNSA. The CDR3 extends over 16 amino acids. The CDR3 DNA sequence: TGTGCCAGCAGCTCCTCGGTAGCGGGGGGCTCCTACGAGCAGTACTTC. It translates to CASSSSVAGGSYEQYF. Drawing the rest from reference TRBV7-2 and TRBJ2-7, the complete variable domain is GAGVSQSPSNKVTEKGKDVELRCDPISGHTALYWYRQSLGQGLEFLIYFQGNSAPDKSGLPSDRFSAERTGGSVSTLTIQRTQQEDSAVYLCASSSSVAGGSYEQYFGPGTRLTVT.

V usage is TRBV25-1 and J usage is TRBJ2-7; TRBD2 might be the D (5 bases). The CDR3 is made up of 12 amino acids. The V gene lost 5 bases and the J gene lost 6 bases, with 11 bases spanning the gap. Looked up from germline, CDR1 is MGHDK and CDR2 is SYGVNS. CDR3 sequence reads: CASSFGGGEQYF. CDR3 DNA: TGTGCCAGCAGTTTTGGTGGAGGCGAGCAGTACTTC.

Here the CDR3 reads CASSPDRGRAQPQHF. DNA of the CDR3: TGCGCCAGCAGCCCCGACAGGGGGCGAGCTCAGCCCCAGCATTTT. The rearrangement joins TRBV4-1 to TRBJ1-5; 10 bases fit TRBD1. Germline V gives CDR1 MGHRA, CDR2 YSYEKL. CDR3 length: 15 residues. Losses at the gene ends were 4 bases for V and 6 bases for J; bases not matched to a gene: 6.

The rearrangement links TRBV27 to TRBJ1-2; D is unresolved. Germline V gene sequence: CDR1 MNHEY, CDR2 SMNVEV (reference sequence). V lost 6 bases to trimming and J lost 7 bases, with 21 bases between them. The CDR3 spans 15 residues. CDR3 region: CASSSPSLLHGGYTF. For the CDR3, the DNA is TGTGCCAGCAGCTCACCCTCTCTACTCCATGGTGGCTACACCTTC.

This rearrangement joins TRBV6-4 to TRBJ1-2, with D uncertain. CDR1 is MRHNA and CDR2 is SNTAGT in the germline V gene. This CDR3 comprises 15 residues. The ends were cut back, 2 bases at V and 2 bases at J, with 12 bases in the middle. CDR3 residues: CASSDGQTINYGYTF. The CDR3 DNA reads TGTGCCAGCAGTGACGGTCAGACTATAAACTATGGCTACACCTTC.

The chain carries TRBV7-9 and TRBJ2-1; TRBD2 agrees at 8 bases. J lost 0 bases, V lost 3 bases, and 7 bases had no gene match. CDR1 and CDR2 from the germline V gene are SEHNR and FQNEAQ (reference sequence). The CDR3 runs 17 residues. CDR3 amino acids: CASSLVPGTSSYNEQFF. Here the CDR3 DNA reads TGTGCCAGCAGCTTGGTCCCCGGGACTAGCTCCTACAATGAGCAGTTCTTC.